The text below deals with one T cell receptor (beta chain). The entry originates in a study of blood T cell repertoires in COVID-19. Study information: The cDNA or gDNA used as material had been derived from T cells, B-cell-depleted T cells, or PBMCs.

Here immunoSEQ multiplex PCR was the method, and the copy in TCRdb shows in-frame clones only, minus some. The table records 250,000 to 300,000 clones, roughly 81% of them present only once. The CDR3 is 16 residues long. V was clipped by 4 bases and J by 5 bases; unmatched bases: 10. CDR1 and CDR2 from the germline V gene are LGHDT and YNNKEL (reference sequence). The receptor comes from a woman aged 50 to 65 who had been exposed to COVID-19. The sample taken for sequencing was PBMCs or T cells enriched from blood (not recorded which). The chain employs TRBV3-1 (or the pseudogene TRBV3-2) and TRBJ2-1, with 8 nucleotides matching TRBD2. CDR3 bases: TGTGCCAGCAGCCTTCGAGCGGGGGTCCCCCACAATGAGCAGTTCTTC. Translating gives CASSLRAGVPHNEQFF.